The rows below give T cell receptor beta chains drawn from one sample of a study of regulatory T cells in long-lasting Graves disease. TCRdb reanalysed the multiplex PCR reads using MiXCR and keeps one entry per CDR3 protein. The profile shows roughly 420,000 distinct CDR3 sequences, around 17% of them singletons. This same sample was also part of a study on T cells in Graves' hyperthyroidism and ophthalmopathy.

This material consisted of peripheral blood mononuclear cells (PBMCs), taken at new diagnosis, from a patient treated with antithyroid drugs. The origin of the receptors is a woman aged 18-35 years with Graves disease. CDR3s include the opening cysteine and the closing phenylalanine or tryptophan. The D gene is left open where the match is weak. Expanded clones are given a class, and other clones once, few, many or no size at all.

D	V	size	J	DNA	CDR3
TRBD1	TRBV6-1	many	TRBJ1-1	TGTGCCAGCAGATTCTCAGGGGGAAGGCTGAACACTGAAGCTTTCTTT	CASRFSGGRLNTEAFF
-	TRBV28	many	TRBJ1-1	TGTGCCAGCAGGTGGACACTGAACACTGAAGCTTTCTTT	CASRWTLNTEAFF
-	TRBV29-1	few	TRBJ2-2	TGCAGCGGCCGGGGTGTCGGGGAGCTGTTTTTT	CSGRGVGELFF
TRBD1	TRBV19	-	TRBJ2-1	TGTGCCAGTAGTGGCGCAGGGGGCTCCTACAATGAGCAGTTCTTC	CASSGAGGSYNEQFF
-	TRBV28	many	TRBJ2-4	TGTGCCAGCAGCACCGGGGCCCCGAGTGTCGGCAAAAACATTCAGTACTTC	CASSTGAPSVGKNIQYF
-	TRBV4-2	-	TRBJ2-6	TGTGCCAGCAGTTTCCGGGAGTCTGGGGCCAACGTCCTGACTTTC	CASSFRESGANVLTF
-	TRBV27	few	TRBJ1-2	TGTGCCAGCAGTTTAGAATCAGGGGACTATGGCTACACCTTC	CASSLESGDYGYTF
-	TRBV11-1	-	TRBJ2-1	TGTGCCAGCAGCGTAGGCTTGGGCTCCTACGAGCAGTTCTTC	CASSVGLGSYEQFF
-	TRBV20-1	many	TRBJ2-3	TGCAGTGCTAGAGATCCCGGACAGAAAACTAGCACAGATACGCAGTATTTT	CSARDPGQKTSTDTQYF
-	TRBV11-2	many	TRBJ2-1	TGTGCCAGCAGCTTAGGGCAGGGGCTGGGGAATGAGCAGTTCTTC	CASSLGQGLGNEQFF
-	TRBV11-3	-	TRBJ2-1	TGTGCCAGCAGCCCTTTTCGTGGGGATAACTCCTACAATGAGCAGTTCTTC	CASSPFRGDNSYNEQFF
-	TRBV5-1	few	TRBJ1-1	TGCGCCAGCAGGGTGGCGGGGGCCGTGAACACTGAAGCTTTCTTT	CASRVAGAVNTEAFF
TRBD2	TRBV4-2	-	TRBJ2-1	TGTGCCAGCAGCCCTCCCCTAGCGGACGGATACAATGAGCAGTTCTTC	CASSPPLADGYNEQFF
TRBD2	TRBV3-1	-	TRBJ2-1	TGTGCCAGCAGCCAATGGACTAGCGGGAGGGGTGAGCAGTTCTTC	CASSQWTSGRGEQFF
-	TRBV6-2/TRBV6-3	once	TRBJ2-3	TGTGCCAGCAGTCCCCTCCAGACGGTAACAGATACGCAGTATTTT	CASSPLQTVTDTQYF
-	TRBV30	many	TRBJ1-6	TGTGCCTGGAAAGTGGCAGTAAATTCACCCCTCCACTTT	CAWKVAVNSPLHF